These T cell receptor beta chains were read from a single sample in a study of blood T cell repertoires in COVID-19. The table came from immunoSEQ multiplex PCR; TCRdb's copy has only in-frame clones and leaves some out. The sample includes about 140,000 clones, roughly 80% seen only once; the top ten take 1.5% to 2%. Sequencing was performed on PBMCs or T cells enriched from blood (not recorded which). The receptors derive from a woman under 30 who had been exposed to COVID-19. Both conserved end residues are part of each CDR3. The order of the fields is J gene, D gene, clone size, V gene, CDR3 protein, CDR3 DNA. D genes are given only for firm matches. The size field is filled for only some rows; it gives once, few, many or a size class.

j_call: TRBJ2-1
d_call: NA
clone_size: few
v_call: TRBV11-3
cdr3_aa: CASSLDLGENEQFF
cdr3_nt: TGTGCCAGCAGCTTAGATTTAGGGGAAAATGAGCAGTTCTTC

j_call: TRBJ1-1
d_call: NA
clone_size: NA
v_call: TRBV29-1
cdr3_aa: CSVGEGLNTEAFF
cdr3_nt: TGCAGCGTGGGGGAGGGGTTGAACACTGAAGCTTTCTTT

j_call: TRBJ1-6
d_call: NA
clone_size: NA
v_call: TRBV2
cdr3_aa: CASSAGTLYNSPLHF
cdr3_nt: TGTGCCAGCAGTGCCGGGACACTCTACAATTCACCCCTCCACTTT

j_call: TRBJ2-5
d_call: NA
clone_size: once
v_call: TRBV18
cdr3_aa: CASSPGPVSETQYF
cdr3_nt: TGTGCCAGCTCACCAGGCCCCGTCTCCGAGACCCAGTACTTC

j_call: TRBJ1-2
d_call: NA
clone_size: once
v_call: TRBV27
cdr3_aa: CASSLVGGRGVNYGYTF
cdr3_nt: TGTGCCAGCAGTTTGGTTGGGGGCCGGGGCGTTAACTATGGCTACACCTTC

j_call: TRBJ2-7
d_call: NA
clone_size: NA
v_call: TRBV2
cdr3_aa: CASTRRDISYEQYF
cdr3_nt: TGTGCCAGCACCCGAAGGGACATCTCCTACGAGCAGTACTTC

j_call: TRBJ2-1
d_call: TRBD2
clone_size: NA
v_call: TRBV10-3
cdr3_aa: CAILGGANEQFF
cdr3_nt: TGTGCCATCCTCGGGGGGGCCAATGAGCAGTTCTTC

j_call: TRBJ2-7
d_call: NA
clone_size: NA
v_call: TRBV28
cdr3_aa: CASARQARYEQYF
cdr3_nt: TGTGCCAGCGCGAGACAGGCTCGGTACGAGCAGTACTTC

j_call: TRBJ2-3
d_call: NA
clone_size: NA
v_call: TRBV24-1
cdr3_aa: CATSVGTRDTDTQYF
cdr3_nt: TGTGCCACCAGTGTGGGGACTCGGGACACAGATACGCAGTATTTT

j_call: TRBJ1-6
d_call: NA
clone_size: NA
v_call: TRBV5-6
cdr3_aa: CASSVTVPEYYNSPLHF
cdr3_nt: TGTGCCAGCAGCGTGACAGTCCCGGAATATTATAATTCACCCCTCCACTTT

j_call: TRBJ1-3
d_call: NA
clone_size: NA
v_call: TRBV18
cdr3_aa: CASSPSRTWDTIYF
cdr3_nt: TGTGCCAGCTCACCTTCGCGGACTTGGGACACCATATATTTT

j_call: TRBJ1-5
d_call: NA
clone_size: NA
v_call: TRBV3-1/TRBV3-2
cdr3_aa: CASSQDLRSNQPQHF
cdr3_nt: TGTGCCAGCAGCCAAGATTTGCGAAGCAATCAGCCCCAGCATTTT

j_call: TRBJ1-2
d_call: TRBD1
clone_size: once
v_call: TRBV4-2
cdr3_aa: CASSQESWTGGWAYGYTF
cdr3_nt: TGTGCCAGCAGCCAAGAATCGTGGACAGGGGGGTGGGCCTATGGCTACACCTTC

j_call: TRBJ1-1
d_call: NA
clone_size: NA
v_call: TRBV25-1
cdr3_aa: CASSEGFDKTEAFF
cdr3_nt: TGTGCCAGCAGTGAAGGGTTCGACAAGACTGAAGCTTTCTTT

j_call: TRBJ2-7
d_call: NA
clone_size: NA
v_call: TRBV18
cdr3_aa: CASSPLQARGEQYF
cdr3_nt: TGTGCCAGCTCACCCCTGCAGGCTCGGGGAGAGCAGTACTTC

j_call: TRBJ1-1
d_call: NA
clone_size: NA
v_call: TRBV29-1
cdr3_aa: CSVELRFNTEAFF
cdr3_nt: TGCAGCGTTGAACTCAGATTCAACACTGAAGCTTTCTTT

j_call: TRBJ2-5
d_call: NA
clone_size: NA
v_call: TRBV18
cdr3_aa: CASSLQGRETQYF
cdr3_nt: TGTGCCAGCTCACTCCAGGGTAGGGAGACCCAGTACTTC

j_call: TRBJ1-3
d_call: NA
clone_size: NA
v_call: TRBV3-1/TRBV3-2
cdr3_aa: CASSFRGKIGNTIYF
cdr3_nt: TGTGCCAGCAGCTTCAGGGGAAAAATTGGAAACACCATATATTTT

j_call: TRBJ2-7
d_call: TRBD2
clone_size: NA
v_call: TRBV7-6
cdr3_aa: CASSLDSGIPYEQYF
cdr3_nt: TGTGCCAGCAGCTTAGACAGCGGGATACCCTACGAGCAGTACTTC

j_call: TRBJ2-1
d_call: TRBD1
clone_size: NA
v_call: TRBV5-1
cdr3_aa: CASTDGRGPYEQFF
cdr3_nt: TGCGCCAGCACCGACGGCAGGGGGCCATATGAGCAGTTCTTC

j_call: TRBJ1-1
d_call: NA
clone_size: NA
v_call: TRBV5-6
cdr3_aa: CASSGGGNTEAFF
cdr3_nt: TGTGCCAGCAGCGGGGGAGGGAACACTGAAGCTTTCTTT

j_call: TRBJ1-6
d_call: TRBD1
clone_size: NA
v_call: TRBV30
cdr3_aa: CAWSGQGAYNSPLHF
cdr3_nt: TGTGCCTGGAGTGGACAGGGGGCGTATAATTCACCCCTCCACTTT

j_call: TRBJ1-6
d_call: NA
clone_size: NA
v_call: TRBV3-1/TRBV3-2
cdr3_aa: CASSLKIQSSPLHF
cdr3_nt: TGTGCCAGCAGCCTTAAGATTCAGTCTTCACCCCTCCACTTT

j_call: TRBJ1-1
d_call: NA
clone_size: NA
v_call: TRBV18
cdr3_aa: CASSPGHLEAFF
cdr3_nt: TGTGCCAGCTCACCCGGTCACCTTGAAGCTTTCTTT

j_call: TRBJ1-6
d_call: TRBD1
clone_size: NA
v_call: TRBV28
cdr3_aa: CASSPPGQGARTPLHF
cdr3_nt: TGTGCCAGCAGTCCGCCGGGACAGGGGGCGAGAACCCCCCTCCACTTT

j_call: TRBJ2-1
d_call: NA
clone_size: NA
v_call: TRBV5-1
cdr3_aa: CASSFTGDVNEQFF
cdr3_nt: TGCGCCAGCAGCTTTACGGGAGACGTCAATGAGCAGTTCTTC

j_call: TRBJ1-1
d_call: NA
clone_size: once
v_call: TRBV3-1/TRBV3-2
cdr3_aa: CASSQPQGNTEAFF
cdr3_nt: TGTGCCAGCAGCCAACCACAGGGGAACACTGAAGCTTTCTTT

j_call: TRBJ2-3
d_call: NA
clone_size: NA
v_call: TRBV6-2/TRBV6-3
cdr3_aa: CASSPSGTPRDTQYF
cdr3_nt: TGTGCCAGCAGTCCCTCCGGGACTCCGAGGGATACGCAGTATTTT

j_call: TRBJ1-1
d_call: NA
clone_size: few
v_call: TRBV18
cdr3_aa: CASSPTVNTEAFF
cdr3_nt: TGTGCCAGCTCACCAACAGTGAACACTGAAGCTTTCTTT

j_call: TRBJ2-5
d_call: NA
clone_size: NA
v_call: TRBV30
cdr3_aa: CAWRDGVRETQYF
cdr3_nt: TGTGCCTGGAGAGATGGAGTAAGAGAGACCCAGTACTTC

j_call: TRBJ2-3
d_call: TRBD1
clone_size: NA
v_call: TRBV4-1
cdr3_aa: CASSQDWEQGATGTDTQYF
cdr3_nt: TGCGCCAGCAGCCAAGATTGGGAACAGGGGGCGACCGGCACAGATACGCAGTATTTT

j_call: TRBJ1-2
d_call: TRBD1
clone_size: NA
v_call: TRBV6-5
cdr3_aa: CASSYDRAYGYTF
cdr3_nt: TGTGCCAGCAGTTACGACAGGGCCTATGGCTACACCTTC

j_call: TRBJ2-1
d_call: TRBD2
clone_size: NA
v_call: TRBV14
cdr3_aa: CASSQDWLAGGPGNEQFF
cdr3_nt: TGTGCCAGCAGCCAAGATTGGCTAGCGGGAGGGCCGGGGAATGAGCAGTTCTTC

j_call: TRBJ2-1
d_call: TRBD2
clone_size: NA
v_call: TRBV24-1
cdr3_aa: CATKGTSSYNEQFF
cdr3_nt: TGTGCCACCAAAGGGACTAGCTCCTACAATGAGCAGTTCTTC

j_call: TRBJ1-4
d_call: NA
clone_size: NA
v_call: TRBV7-6
cdr3_aa: CASSLGGEKLFF
cdr3_nt: TGTGCCAGCAGCTTAGGAGGGGAAAAACTGTTTTTT

j_call: TRBJ2-2
d_call: TRBD2
clone_size: NA
v_call: TRBV4-2
cdr3_aa: CASSFLTSGRGNTGELFF
cdr3_nt: TGTGCCAGCAGCTTCCTGACTAGCGGGAGGGGGAACACCGGGGAGCTGTTTTTT

j_call: TRBJ2-7
d_call: TRBD2
clone_size: NA
v_call: TRBV20-1
cdr3_aa: CSASRVGGSFYEQYF
cdr3_nt: TGCAGTGCGAGTAGAGTGGGCGGGAGTTTCTACGAGCAGTACTTC

j_call: TRBJ1-2
d_call: NA
clone_size: NA
v_call: TRBV7-9
cdr3_aa: CASSFAGHGYTF
cdr3_nt: TGTGCCAGCAGCTTTGCAGGGCATGGCTACACCTTC

j_call: TRBJ2-5
d_call: NA
clone_size: NA
v_call: TRBV15
cdr3_aa: CATSSRSWYGSETQYF
cdr3_nt: TGTGCCACCAGCAGCCGAAGTTGGTACGGGAGTGAGACCCAGTACTTC

j_call: TRBJ2-7
d_call: TRBD2
clone_size: NA
v_call: TRBV5-4
cdr3_aa: CASSLGGSSSYEQYF
cdr3_nt: TGTGCCAGCAGCTTGGGCGGGAGTAGCTCCTACGAGCAGTACTTC

j_call: TRBJ2-7
d_call: TRBD2
clone_size: NA
v_call: TRBV10-3
cdr3_aa: CAISEPISGSSYEQYF
cdr3_nt: TGTGCCATCAGTGAGCCGATTAGCGGGAGCTCCTACGAGCAGTACTTC

j_call: TRBJ1-4
d_call: TRBD1
clone_size: NA
v_call: TRBV27
cdr3_aa: CASSRSGTGSSNEKLFF
cdr3_nt: TGTGCCAGCAGTCGATCCGGGACAGGGAGCTCAAATGAAAAACTGTTTTTT

j_call: TRBJ2-2
d_call: NA
clone_size: NA
v_call: TRBV5-1
cdr3_aa: CASRDRLAATGELFF
cdr3_nt: TGCGCCAGCAGAGATCGGTTAGCGGCCACCGGGGAGCTGTTTTTT

j_call: TRBJ2-7
d_call: NA
clone_size: NA
v_call: TRBV5-1
cdr3_aa: CASRGGGTYEQYF
cdr3_nt: TGCGCCAGTAGAGGAGGCGGAACCTACGAGCAGTACTTC

j_call: TRBJ2-1
d_call: TRBD2
clone_size: NA
v_call: TRBV5-1
cdr3_aa: CASSLGPAGGHNEQFF
cdr3_nt: TGCGCCAGCAGCTTGGGGCCAGCGGGAGGTCACAATGAGCAGTTCTTC

j_call: TRBJ2-2
d_call: NA
clone_size: NA
v_call: TRBV30
cdr3_aa: CAWSLYDTGELFF
cdr3_nt: TGTGCCTGGAGCTTGTATGACACCGGGGAGCTGTTTTTT

j_call: TRBJ2-1
d_call: TRBD2
clone_size: NA
v_call: TRBV11-2
cdr3_aa: CASSPGTSGWGAYNEQFF
cdr3_nt: TGTGCCAGCAGCCCCGGGACTAGCGGATGGGGGGCCTACAATGAGCAGTTCTTC

j_call: TRBJ2-1
d_call: TRBD2
clone_size: NA
v_call: TRBV2
cdr3_aa: CASSEAPTSGRNEQFF
cdr3_nt: TGTGCCAGCAGTGAAGCGCCAACTAGCGGGAGGAATGAGCAGTTCTTC

j_call: TRBJ2-1
d_call: NA
clone_size: NA
v_call: TRBV27
cdr3_aa: CASSLTGTYNEQFF
cdr3_nt: TGTGCCAGCAGCCTGACAGGCACCTACAATGAGCAGTTCTTC

j_call: TRBJ1-4
d_call: NA
clone_size: few
v_call: TRBV5-8
cdr3_aa: CASSLGSTTNEKLFF
cdr3_nt: TGTGCCAGCAGCTTGGGTTCCACAACTAATGAAAAACTGTTTTTT

j_call: TRBJ2-5
d_call: NA
clone_size: NA
v_call: TRBV7-9
cdr3_aa: CASSLGRLWGQETQYF
cdr3_nt: TGTGCCAGCAGCTTGGGGAGGCTGTGGGGCCAAGAGACCCAGTACTTC

j_call: TRBJ1-1
d_call: NA
clone_size: NA
v_call: TRBV14
cdr3_aa: CASSQDGRGWAFF
cdr3_nt: TGTGCCAGCAGCCAAGACGGGCGGGGTTGGGCTTTCTTT

j_call: TRBJ1-3
d_call: NA
clone_size: NA
v_call: TRBV28
cdr3_aa: CASSLSGGRSGNTIYF
cdr3_nt: TGTGCCAGCAGTCTTTCGGGGGGAAGGTCTGGAAACACCATATATTTT

j_call: TRBJ2-2
d_call: NA
clone_size: NA
v_call: TRBV7-9
cdr3_aa: CASSLFQVTDTGELFF
cdr3_nt: TGTGCCAGCAGCTTGTTTCAGGTTACGGACACCGGGGAGCTGTTTTTT